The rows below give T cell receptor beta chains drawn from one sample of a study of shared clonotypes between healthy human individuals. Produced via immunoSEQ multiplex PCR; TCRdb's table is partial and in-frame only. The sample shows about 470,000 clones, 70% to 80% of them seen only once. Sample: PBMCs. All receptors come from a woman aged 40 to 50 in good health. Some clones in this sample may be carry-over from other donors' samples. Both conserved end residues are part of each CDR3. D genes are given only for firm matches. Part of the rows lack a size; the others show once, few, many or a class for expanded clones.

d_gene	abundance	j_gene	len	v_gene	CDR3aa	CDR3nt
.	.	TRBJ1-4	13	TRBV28	CASRIHRAEKLFF	TGTGCCAGCAGAATCCACAGGGCTGAAAAACTGTTTTTT
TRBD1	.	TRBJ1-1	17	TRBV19	CASSPLTLRGGTTEAFF	TGTGCCAGTAGTCCCCTAACCCTCAGGGGGGGAACCACTGAAGCTTTCTTT
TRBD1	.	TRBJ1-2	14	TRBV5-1	CASRGGTVNYGYTF	TGCGCCAGCAGGGGCGGGACAGTTAACTATGGCTACACCTTC
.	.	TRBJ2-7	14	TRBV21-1	CASRLGQGWYEQYF	TGTGCCAGCAGGCTAGGACAGGGTTGGTACGAGCAGTACTTC
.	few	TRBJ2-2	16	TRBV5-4	CASSVNRGAITGELFF	TGTGCCAGCAGCGTGAACCGGGGAGCGATCACCGGGGAGCTGTTTTTT
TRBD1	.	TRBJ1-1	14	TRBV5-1	CASSNRQGGTEAFF	TGCGCCAGCAGCAACCGACAGGGGGGAACTGAAGCTTTCTTT
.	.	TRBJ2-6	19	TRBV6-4	CASSDSICGGYSGANVLTF	TGTGCCAGCAGTGACTCGATCTGCGGCGGGTATTCTGGGGCCAACGTCCTGACTTTC
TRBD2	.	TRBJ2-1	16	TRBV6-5	CASSYFRSGRADEQFF	TGTGCCAGCAGTTACTTTCGTAGCGGGAGGGCCGATGAGCAGTTCTTC
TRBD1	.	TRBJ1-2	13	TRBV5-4	CASSWDRDEGYTF	TGTGCCAGCAGCTGGGACAGGGATGAGGGCTACACCTTC
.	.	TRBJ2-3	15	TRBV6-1	CASSGGGAAGDTQYF	TGTGCCAGCAGTGGAGGAGGCGCCGCGGGAGATACGCAGTATTTT
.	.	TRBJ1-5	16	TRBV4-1	CASSQDSGRSNQPQHF	TGCGCCAGCAGCCAAGATTCCGGGAGAAGCAATCAGCCCCAGCATTTT
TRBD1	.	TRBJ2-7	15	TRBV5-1	CASSSLRQGSYEQYF	TGCGCCAGCAGCTCGCTCAGACAGGGGAGCTACGAGCAGTACTTC
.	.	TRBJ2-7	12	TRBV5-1	CASSTSGYEQYF	TGCGCCAGCAGTACTAGTGGGTACGAGCAGTACTTC
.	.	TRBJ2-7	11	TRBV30	CAWSVRYEQYF	TGTGCCTGGAGTGTCCGTTACGAGCAGTACTTC
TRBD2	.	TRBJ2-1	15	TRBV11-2	CASSLVGGREHEQFF	TGTGCCAGCAGCTTAGTGGGCGGGAGGGAGCATGAGCAGTTCTTC
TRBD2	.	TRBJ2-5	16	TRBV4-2	CASSQDSSGGQETQYF	TGTGCCAGCAGCCAAGATAGCAGCGGGGGGCAAGAGACCCAGTACTTC
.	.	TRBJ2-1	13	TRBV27	CASSGGVRREQFF	TGTGCCAGCAGTGGAGGGGTTCGACGGGAGCAGTTCTTC
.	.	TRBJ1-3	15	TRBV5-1	CASSLGERATNTIYF	TGCGCCAGCAGCTTGGGGGAGAGGGCCACAAACACCATATATTTT
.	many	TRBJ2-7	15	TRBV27	CASSLVPGIGGEQYF	TGTGCCAGCAGTTTAGTCCCAGGGATTGGAGGCGAGCAGTACTTC
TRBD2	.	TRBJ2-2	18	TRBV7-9	CASSSLAGVSHSTGELFF	TGTGCCAGCAGCTCATTAGCGGGAGTGAGTCATAGCACCGGGGAGCTGTTTTTT
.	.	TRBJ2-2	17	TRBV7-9	CASRLSTTTAGTGELFF	TGTGCCAGCAGGCTTTCTACTACCACCGCGGGCACCGGGGAGCTGTTTTTT
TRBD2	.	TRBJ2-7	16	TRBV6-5	CASSYSASTSSYEQYF	TGTGCCAGCAGTTACTCTGCATCGACTAGCAGCTACGAGCAGTACTTC
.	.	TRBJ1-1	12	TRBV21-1	CASPSTNTEAFF	TGTGCCAGCCCCAGTACGAACACTGAAGCTTTCTTT
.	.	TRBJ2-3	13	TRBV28	CASSQPSRDTQYF	TGTGCCAGCAGCCAACCATCCCGGGATACGCAGTATTTT
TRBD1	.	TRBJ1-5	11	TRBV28	CASGGTGPQHF	TGTGCCAGCGGGGGGACAGGGCCCCAGCATTTT
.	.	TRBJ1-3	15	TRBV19	CASSFSRATGNTIYF	TGTGCCAGTAGTTTTTCACGGGCGACTGGAAACACCATATATTTT
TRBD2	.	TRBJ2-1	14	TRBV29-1	CSAATSGNYNEQFF	TGCAGCGCTGCGACTAGCGGGAACTACAATGAGCAGTTCTTC
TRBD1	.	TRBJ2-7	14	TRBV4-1	CASSHYGQGYEQYF	TGCGCCAGCAGCCATTACGGACAGGGGTACGAGCAGTACTTC
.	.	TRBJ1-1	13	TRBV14	CASSQVAANRAFF	TGTGCCAGCAGCCAAGTAGCCGCTAATAGAGCTTTCTTT
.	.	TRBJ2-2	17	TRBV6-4	CASSDSPGPDRIGELFF	TGTGCCAGCAGTGACAGCCCCGGCCCCGATAGGATCGGGGAGCTGTTTTTT
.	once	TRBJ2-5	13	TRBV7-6	CASSWGQSETQYF	TGTGCCAGCAGTTGGGGGCAATCCGAGACCCAGTACTTC
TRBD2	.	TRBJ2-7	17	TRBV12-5	CASGLWGTSGHLYEQYF	TGTGCTAGTGGTTTGTGGGGGACTAGCGGACACCTATACGAGCAGTACTTC
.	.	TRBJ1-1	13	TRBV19	CASSIFGNTEAFF	TGTGCCAGTAGTATCTTCGGGAACACTGAAGCTTTCTTT
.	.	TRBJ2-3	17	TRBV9	CASSVASGYSNTDTQYF	TGTGCCAGCAGCGTAGCGAGCGGATACTCCAACACAGATACGCAGTATTTT
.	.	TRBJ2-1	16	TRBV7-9	CASREGIGAGYNEQFF	TGTGCCAGCAGGGAAGGGATCGGGGCTGGCTACAATGAGCAGTTCTTC
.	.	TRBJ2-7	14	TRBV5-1	CASSLANGAYEQYF	TGCGCCAGCAGCTTGGCCAACGGCGCCTACGAGCAGTACTTC
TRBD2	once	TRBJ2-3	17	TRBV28	CASSPLPGRANTDTQYF	TGTGCCAGCAGTCCGCTCCCGGGGAGGGCCAACACAGATACGCAGTATTTT
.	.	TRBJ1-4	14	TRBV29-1	CSVTETGGGEKLFF	TGCAGCGTCACAGAAACGGGAGGGGGAGAAAAACTGTTTTTT
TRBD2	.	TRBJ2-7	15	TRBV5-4	CASSNEREGLIEQYF	TGTGCCAGCAGTAACGAGCGGGAGGGCCTGATCGAGCAGTACTTC
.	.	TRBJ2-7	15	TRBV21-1	CASSKVGWPAYEQYF	TGTGCCAGCAGCAAAGTAGGCTGGCCTGCCTACGAGCAGTACTTC
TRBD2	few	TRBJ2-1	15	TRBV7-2	CASARLADTYNEQFF	TGTGCCAGCGCAAGACTAGCGGATACCTACAATGAGCAGTTCTTC
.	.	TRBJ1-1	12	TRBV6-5	CAIGGGDTEAFF	TGTGCCATCGGGGGGGGTGACACTGAAGCTTTCTTT
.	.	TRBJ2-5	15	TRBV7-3	CASSAGPGAQETQYF	TGTGCCAGCAGCGCAGGACCAGGGGCCCAAGAGACCCAGTACTTC
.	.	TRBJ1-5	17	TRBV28	CASSFLIAGTQNQPQHF	TGTGCCAGCAGTTTTCTTATTGCCGGGACACAGAATCAGCCCCAGCATTTT
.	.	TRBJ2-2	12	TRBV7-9	CASSPSYGELFF	TGTGCCAGCAGCCCGAGCTACGGGGAGCTGTTTTTT
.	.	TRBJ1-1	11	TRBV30	CAWSADTEAFF	TGTGCCTGGAGTGCGGACACTGAAGCTTTCTTT
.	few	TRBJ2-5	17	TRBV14	CASSQGLVIGPGETQYF	TGTGCCAGCAGCCAAGGTCTAGTAATTGGTCCGGGGGAGACCCAGTACTTC
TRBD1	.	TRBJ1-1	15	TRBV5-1	CASSAPGGPNTEAFF	TGCGCCAGCAGCGCACCAGGGGGACCGAACACTGAAGCTTTCTTT
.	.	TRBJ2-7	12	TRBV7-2	CASSLQGHEQYF	TGTGCCAGCAGCTTACAGGGCCACGAGCAGTACTTC
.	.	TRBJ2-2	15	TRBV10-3	CAISGAGLNTGELFF	TGTGCCATCAGTGGGGCGGGATTAAACACCGGGGAGCTGTTTTTT
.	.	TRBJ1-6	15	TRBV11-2	CASSHRGSYNSPLHF	TGTGCCAGCAGTCATAGGGGTTCCTATAATTCACCCCTCCACTTT
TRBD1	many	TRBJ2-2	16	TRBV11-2	CASSSYRGRRTGELFF	TGTGCCAGCAGCTCTTACAGGGGGCGACGCACCGGGGAGCTGTTTTTT
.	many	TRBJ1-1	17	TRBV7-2	CASSLHGPGRGTWEAFF	TGTGCCAGCAGCTTACATGGTCCCGGTCGGGGGACTTGGGAAGCTTTCTTT
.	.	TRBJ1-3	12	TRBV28	CASSSPHDTIYF	TGTGCCAGCAGTTCCCCTCACGACACCATATATTTT
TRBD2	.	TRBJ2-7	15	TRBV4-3	CASSQLAGTSYEQYF	TGCGCCAGCAGCCAACTAGCGGGGACCTCCTACGAGCAGTACTTC